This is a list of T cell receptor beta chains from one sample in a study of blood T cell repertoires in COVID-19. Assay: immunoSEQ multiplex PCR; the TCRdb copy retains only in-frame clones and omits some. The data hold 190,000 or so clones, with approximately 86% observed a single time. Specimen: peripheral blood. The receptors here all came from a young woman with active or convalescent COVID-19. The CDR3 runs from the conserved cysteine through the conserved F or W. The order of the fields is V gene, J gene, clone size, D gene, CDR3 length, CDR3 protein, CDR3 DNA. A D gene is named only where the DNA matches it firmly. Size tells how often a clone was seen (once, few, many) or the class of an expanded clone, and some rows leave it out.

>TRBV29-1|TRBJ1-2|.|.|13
CSVSREHDYGYTF
TGCAGCGTTTCCCGCGAGCACGACTATGGCTACACCTTC
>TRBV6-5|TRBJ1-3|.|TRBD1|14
CASILTGTGNTIYF
TGTGCCAGCATTCTGACAGGGACTGGAAACACCATATATTTT
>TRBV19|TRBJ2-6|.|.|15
CASNSASTGANVLTF
TGTGCCAGTAACTCGGCTAGCACTGGGGCCAACGTCCTGACTTTC
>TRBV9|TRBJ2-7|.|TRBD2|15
CASSVEGGGAREQYF
TGTGCCAGCAGCGTAGAAGGCGGGGGGGCTAGAGAGCAGTACTTC
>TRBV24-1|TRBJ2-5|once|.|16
CATSDSRQTTQETQYF
TGTGCCACCAGTGATTCCCGACAGACAACCCAAGAGACCCAGTACTTC
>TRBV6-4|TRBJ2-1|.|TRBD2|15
CASSPSGRGYNEQFF
TGTGCCAGCAGCCCCTCCGGGAGGGGATACAATGAGCAGTTCTTC
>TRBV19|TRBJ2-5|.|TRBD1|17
CASRSGQTDVWQETQYF
TGTGCCAGTAGGTCGGGACAGACCGACGTCTGGCAAGAGACCCAGTACTTC
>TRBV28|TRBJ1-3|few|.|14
CASRDTLSGNTIYF
TGTGCCAGCAGGGACACCCTCTCTGGAAACACCATATATTTT
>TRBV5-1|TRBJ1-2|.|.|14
CASSLDRGSYGYTF
TGCGCCAGCAGCTTGGACCGGGGATCCTATGGCTACACCTTC
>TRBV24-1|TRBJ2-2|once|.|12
CATSGRVGELFF
TGTGCCACCAGTGGTCGGGTCGGGGAGCTGTTTTTT
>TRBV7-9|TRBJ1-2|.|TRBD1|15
CASSLSDRGGDGYTF
TGTGCCAGCAGCTTATCGGACAGGGGAGGCGATGGCTACACCTTC
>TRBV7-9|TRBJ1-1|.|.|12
CASSFVGAVAFF
TGTGCCAGCAGCTTTGTTGGGGCGGTAGCTTTCTTT
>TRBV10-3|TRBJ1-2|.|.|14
CAISEGGMIYGYTF
TGTGCCATCAGTGAAGGAGGTATGATCTATGGCTACACCTTC
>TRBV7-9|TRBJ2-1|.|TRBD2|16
CASSPTSGSSYNEQFF
TGTGCCAGCAGCCCGACTAGCGGGAGCTCCTACAATGAGCAGTTCTTC
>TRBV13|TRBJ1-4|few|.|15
CASSLGSNSNEKLFF
TGTGCCAGCAGCTTAGGCTCGAACAGTAATGAAAAACTGTTTTTT
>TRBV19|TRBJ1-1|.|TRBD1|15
CASSIVGQGSTEAFF
TGTGCCAGTAGTATTGTAGGACAGGGATCCACTGAAGCTTTCTTT
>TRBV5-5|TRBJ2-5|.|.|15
CASSPVSGVGETQYF
TGTGCCAGCAGCCCCGTTTCGGGGGTCGGGGAGACCCAGTACTTC
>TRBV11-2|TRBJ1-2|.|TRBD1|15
CASSLTGQGPYGYTF
TGTGCCAGCAGCCTAACGGGACAGGGACCCTATGGCTACACCTTC
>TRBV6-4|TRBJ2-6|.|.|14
CASSAFSGANVLTF
TGTGCCAGCAGTGCATTCTCTGGGGCCAACGTCCTGACTTTC
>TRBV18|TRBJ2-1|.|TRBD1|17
CASSHSRQGATVHEQFF
TGTGCCAGCTCACACTCGCGACAGGGGGCGACCGTCCATGAGCAGTTCTTC
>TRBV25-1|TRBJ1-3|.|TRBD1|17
CASSGTGDHFFGNTIYF
TGTGCCAGCAGTGGGACAGGGGACCATTTCTTTGGAAACACCATATATTTT
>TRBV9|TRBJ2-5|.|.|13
CASSLTQQETQYF
TGTGCCAGCAGCCTAACCCAACAAGAGACCCAGTACTTC
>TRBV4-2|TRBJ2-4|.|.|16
CASSQGGTSLKNIQYF
TGTGCCAGCAGCCAAGGGGGCACATCATTAAAAAACATTCAGTACTTC
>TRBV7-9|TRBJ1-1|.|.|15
CASSLGPDRNTEAFF
TGTGCCAGCAGCTTAGGCCCCGACAGAAACACTGAAGCTTTCTTT
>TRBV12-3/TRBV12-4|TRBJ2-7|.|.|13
CASSLGIGVEQYF
TGTGCCAGCAGTTTAGGGATCGGAGTCGAGCAGTACTTC
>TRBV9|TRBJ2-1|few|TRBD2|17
CASSVASRGSGVNEQFF
TGTGCCAGCAGCGTAGCCTCTCGGGGTAGCGGGGTTAATGAGCAGTTCTTC
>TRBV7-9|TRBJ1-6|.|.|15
CASSLGSVNNSPLHF
TGTGCCAGCAGCTTAGGATCGGTAAATAATTCACCCCTCCACTTT
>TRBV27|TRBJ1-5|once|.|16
CASSSLDTTGSVAQHF
TGTGCCAGCAGTTCCCTCGACACCACAGGGTCGGTGGCCCAGCATTTT
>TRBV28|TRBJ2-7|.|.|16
CASSLTPTVFYVQQYF
TGTGCCAGCAGCCTAACCCCGACAGTTTTCTACGTTCAGCAGTACTTC
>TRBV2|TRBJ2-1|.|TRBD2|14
CARTGLAGENEQFF
TGTGCCAGGACTGGACTAGCGGGAGAAAATGAGCAGTTCTTC
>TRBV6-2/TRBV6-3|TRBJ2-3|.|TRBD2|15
CASSYRRGAKDTQYF
TGTGCCAGCAGTTACCGGCGGGGGGCGAAAGATACGCAGTATTTT
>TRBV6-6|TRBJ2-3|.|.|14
CASTGGPSTDTQYF
TGTGCCAGCACGGGGGGCCCTAGCACAGATACGCAGTATTTT
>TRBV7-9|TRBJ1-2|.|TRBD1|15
CASSLAGTGVNGYTF
TGTGCCAGCAGCTTAGCTGGGACAGGGGTGAATGGCTACACCTTC
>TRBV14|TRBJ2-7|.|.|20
CASSQDVRKGDGRRGYEQYF
TGTGCCAGCAGCCAAGACGTACGTAAGGGGGACGGACGTCGTGGCTACGAGCAGTACTTC
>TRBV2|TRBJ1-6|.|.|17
CASNRVVDSGYNSPLHF
TGTGCCAGCAATCGGGTGGTGGACTCGGGATATAATTCACCCCTCCACTTT
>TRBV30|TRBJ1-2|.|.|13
CAWSPGVMYGYTF
TGTGCCTGGAGTCCGGGGGTGATGTATGGCTACACCTTC
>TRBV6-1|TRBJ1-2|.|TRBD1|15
CASSESPRGYYGYTF
TGTGCCAGCAGTGAAAGCCCCAGGGGGTACTATGGCTACACCTTC
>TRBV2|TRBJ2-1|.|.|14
CASRRQDTSDEQFF
TGTGCCAGCAGGAGACAGGACACGTCCGATGAGCAGTTCTTC
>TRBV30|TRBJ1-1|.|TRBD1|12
CAWETGTGFAFF
TGTGCCTGGGAGACCGGGACAGGGTTTGCTTTCTTT
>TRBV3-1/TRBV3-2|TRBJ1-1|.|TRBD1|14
CASSQTGGFAEAFF
TGTGCCAGCAGCCAAACAGGGGGCTTCGCTGAAGCTTTCTTT
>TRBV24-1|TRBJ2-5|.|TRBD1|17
CATSDPGQGLFQETQYF
TGTGCCACCAGTGACCCTGGACAGGGTTTATTCCAAGAGACCCAGTACTTC
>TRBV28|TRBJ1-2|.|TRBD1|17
CASSFRTGAPTQGGYTF
TGTGCCAGCAGTTTTCGGACAGGGGCACCAACTCAGGGGGGCTACACCTTC
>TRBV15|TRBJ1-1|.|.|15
CATTVSQLGDTEAFF
TGTGCCACCACCGTAAGCCAACTCGGGGACACTGAAGCTTTCTTT
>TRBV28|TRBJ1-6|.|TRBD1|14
CASSSGQGGSPLHF
TGTGCCAGCAGTTCCGGACAGGGGGGTTCACCCCTCCACTTT
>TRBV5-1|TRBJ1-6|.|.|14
CASSLNRMESPLHF
TGCGCCAGCAGCTTGAACAGGATGGAGTCACCCCTCCACTTT
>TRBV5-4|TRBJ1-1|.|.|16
CASSFGATWANTEAFF
TGTGCCAGCAGCTTCGGTGCCACCTGGGCGAACACTGAAGCTTTCTTT
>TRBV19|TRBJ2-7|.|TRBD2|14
CASSATSGSYEQYF
TGTGCCAGTAGTGCGACTAGCGGGAGTTACGAGCAGTACTTC
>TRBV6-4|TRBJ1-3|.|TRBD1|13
CASSPGQGNTIYF
TGTGCCAGCAGTCCCGGACAGGGGAACACCATATATTTT
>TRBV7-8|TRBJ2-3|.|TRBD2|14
CASSSRRTSGGVFF
TGTGCCAGCAGCAGCCGCCGGACTAGCGGGGGGGTCTTTTTT
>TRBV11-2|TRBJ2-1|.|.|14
CASSPLLSSGEQFF
TGTGCCAGCAGCCCCCTACTAAGTAGCGGCGAGCAGTTCTTC
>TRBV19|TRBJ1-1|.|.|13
CASSLSENTEAFF
TGTGCCAGTAGTCTCAGTGAGAACACTGAAGCTTTCTTT